This T cell receptor (beta chain) was identified in a study of beta chain features in type 1 diabetes. Overall study context: Across every sample, 85 million to 120 million sorted cells were examined in total. The study, taken as a whole, reports: Fewer junction insertions and more nucleotide deletions appeared in type 1 diabetes patients. Patients' naive, central memory and regulatory TCRB repertoires appeared more alike than those of healthy donors.

This clone appeared a few times. The antigen remains unidentified. The germline CDR1 and CDR2 sequences are SGDLS and YYNGEE. The V segment lost 4 bases and the J segment 6 bases; nucleotides outside the gene matches: 8. The CDR3 loop spans 14 amino acids. Every bit of the isolated RNA underwent reverse transcription, so sequencing read expressed TCRB transcripts. It was found that naive, central memory and regulatory T cell samples averaged approximately 3.9 million reads. Here immunoSEQ multiplex PCR was the method, and the copy in TCRdb shows in-frame clones only, minus some. The repertoire holds a few hundred thousand clones, with around 14% as singletons.

This receptor was obtained from a young man in good health. Sequencing was carried out using naive CD4+ T cells from blood. The chain links TRBV9 to TRBJ2-7; 9 nucleotides align to TRBD1. The CDR3 here is CASSPVTGGSEQYF. Here the CDR3 DNA reads TGTGCCAGCAGCCCAGTTACAGGGGGCTCCGAGCAGTACTTC.